According to its frequency, the clone carrying this TCR beta chain is medium-sized. The PCR employed 60 Vbeta primers together with 13 Jbeta primers. Method: immunoSEQ multiplex PCR; TCRdb's copy keeps in-frame clones and lacks some. This sample contains over 100,000 clones. Among the donors, all were healthy bone marrow donors. This sample stems from a study of cytomegalovirus exposure and HLA in healthy donors. The CDR3 has 18 amino acids. Germline CDR1 and CDR2: MNHEY and SMNVEV (reference sequence). Between the trimmed V and J ends, which lost 3 bases and 2 bases, there was a span of 19 bases. The rearrangement links TRBV27 to TRBJ1-4, with no clear D. The source of this sequence is a middle-aged woman in good health and CMV-seropositive. The sample comprised PBMCs. The CDR3, as DNA: TGTGCCAGCAGTTTGTACGGGGAAATAAGGCCGACTAATGAAAAACTGTTTTTT. Encoded protein: CASSLYGEIRPTNEKLFF.